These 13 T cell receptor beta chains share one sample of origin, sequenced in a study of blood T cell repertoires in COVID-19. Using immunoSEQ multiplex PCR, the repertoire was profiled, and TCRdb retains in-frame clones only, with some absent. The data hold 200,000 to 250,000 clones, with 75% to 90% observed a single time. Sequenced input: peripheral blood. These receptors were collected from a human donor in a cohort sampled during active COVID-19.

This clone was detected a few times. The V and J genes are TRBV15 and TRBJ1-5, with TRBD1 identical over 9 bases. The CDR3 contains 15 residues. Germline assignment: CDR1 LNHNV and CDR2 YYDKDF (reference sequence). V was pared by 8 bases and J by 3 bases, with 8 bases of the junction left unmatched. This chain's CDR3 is CATEPGQGNNQPQHF. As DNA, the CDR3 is TGTGCCACCGAGCCGGGACAGGGAAACAATCAGCCCCAGCATTTT.

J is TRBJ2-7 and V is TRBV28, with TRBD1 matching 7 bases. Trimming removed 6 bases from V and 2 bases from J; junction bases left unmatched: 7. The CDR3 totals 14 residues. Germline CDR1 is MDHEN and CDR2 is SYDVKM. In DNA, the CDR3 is TGTGCCAGCAGCCCAACCGGGACAGCCTACGAGCAGTACTTC. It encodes CASSPTGTAYEQYF.

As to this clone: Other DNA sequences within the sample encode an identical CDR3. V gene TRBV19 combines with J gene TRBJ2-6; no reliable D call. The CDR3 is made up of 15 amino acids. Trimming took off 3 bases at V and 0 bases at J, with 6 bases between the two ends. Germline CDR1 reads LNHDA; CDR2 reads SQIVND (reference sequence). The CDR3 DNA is TGTGCCAGTAGTATTTCAGGCTCTGGGGCCAACGTCCTGACTTTC. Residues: CASSISGSGANVLTF.

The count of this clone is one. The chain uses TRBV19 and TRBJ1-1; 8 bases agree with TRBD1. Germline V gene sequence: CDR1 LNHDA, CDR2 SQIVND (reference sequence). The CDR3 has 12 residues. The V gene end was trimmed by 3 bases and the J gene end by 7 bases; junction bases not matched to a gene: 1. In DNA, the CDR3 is TGTGCCAGTAGTATGGGACAGGTTGAAGCTTTCTTT. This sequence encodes CASSMGQVEAFF.

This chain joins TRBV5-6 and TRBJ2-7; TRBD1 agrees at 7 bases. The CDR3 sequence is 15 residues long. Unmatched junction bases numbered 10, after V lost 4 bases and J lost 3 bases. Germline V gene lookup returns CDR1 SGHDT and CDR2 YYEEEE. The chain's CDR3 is CASSPLRQGNYEQYF. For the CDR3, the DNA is TGTGCCAGCAGCCCACTACGACAGGGAAACTACGAGCAGTACTTC.

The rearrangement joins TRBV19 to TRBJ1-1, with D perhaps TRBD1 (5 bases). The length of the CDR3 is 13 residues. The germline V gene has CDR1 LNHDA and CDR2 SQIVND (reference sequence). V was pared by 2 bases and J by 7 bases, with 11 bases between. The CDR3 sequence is CASSISRVIEAFF. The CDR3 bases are TGTGCCAGTAGTATATCCAGGGTTATTGAAGCTTTCTTT.

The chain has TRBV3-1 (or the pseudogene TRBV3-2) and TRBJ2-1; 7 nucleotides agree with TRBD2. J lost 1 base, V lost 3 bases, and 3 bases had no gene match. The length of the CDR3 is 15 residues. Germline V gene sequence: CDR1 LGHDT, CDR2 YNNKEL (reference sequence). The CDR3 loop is CASSHTSASYNEQFF. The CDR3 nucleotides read TGTGCCAGCAGCCACACTAGCGCTTCCTACAATGAGCAGTTCTTC.

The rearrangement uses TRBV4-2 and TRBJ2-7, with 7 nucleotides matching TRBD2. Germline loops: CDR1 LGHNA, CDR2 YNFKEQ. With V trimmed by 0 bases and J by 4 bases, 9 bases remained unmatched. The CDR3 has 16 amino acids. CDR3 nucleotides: TGTGCCAGCAGCCAAGATGGGGGGGAGGGCACGTACGAGCAGTACTTC. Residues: CASSQDGGEGTYEQYF.

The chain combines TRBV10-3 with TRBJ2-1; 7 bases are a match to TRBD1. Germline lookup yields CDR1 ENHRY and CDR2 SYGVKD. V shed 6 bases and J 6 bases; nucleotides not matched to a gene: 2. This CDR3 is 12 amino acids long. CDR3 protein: CAISDRVNEQFF. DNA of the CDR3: TGTGCCATCAGCGACAGGGTCAATGAGCAGTTCTTC.

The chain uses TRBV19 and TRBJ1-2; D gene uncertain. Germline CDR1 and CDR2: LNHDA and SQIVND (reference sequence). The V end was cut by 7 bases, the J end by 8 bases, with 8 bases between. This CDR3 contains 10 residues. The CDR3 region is CASNHGGYTF. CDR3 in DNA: TGTGCCAGTAACCATGGCGGCTACACCTTC.

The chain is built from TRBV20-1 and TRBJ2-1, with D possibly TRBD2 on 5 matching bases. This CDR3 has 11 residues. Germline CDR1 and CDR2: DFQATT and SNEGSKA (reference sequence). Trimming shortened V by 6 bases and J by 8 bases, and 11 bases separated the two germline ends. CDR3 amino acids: CSATAVHEQFF. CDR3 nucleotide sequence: TGCAGTGCCACAGCGGTCCATGAGCAGTTCTTC.

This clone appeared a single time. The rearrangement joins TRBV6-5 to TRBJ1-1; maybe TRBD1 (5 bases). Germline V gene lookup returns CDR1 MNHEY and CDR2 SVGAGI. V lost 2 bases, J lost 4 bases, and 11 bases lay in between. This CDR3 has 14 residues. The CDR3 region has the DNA TGTGCCAGCAGTTACGATCAGGGTAGCACTGAAGCTTTCTTT. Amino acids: CASSYDQGSTEAFF.

The CDR3, as DNA: TGTGCCAGCACCGGACAGGGGGGCTCCTACGAGCAGTACTTC. Protein product: CASTGQGGSYEQYF. The chain uses TRBV28 and TRBJ2-7, with 10 bases fitting TRBD1. Per the germline V gene, CDR1 is MDHEN and CDR2 is SYDVKM. CDR3 length: 14 amino acids. Trimming at V came to 7 bases and at J to 0 bases, leaving 3 bases not matched to a gene.